A single sample gave rise to the 21 T cell receptor beta chains below, sequenced in a study of cytomegalovirus exposure and HLA in healthy donors. PCR amplification relied on 60 Vbeta primers (plus 13 Jbeta primers). TCRdb's table, derived via immunoSEQ multiplex PCR, lists solely in-frame clones and lacks some. The sample gives around 170,000 clones, around 82% of which show up once; about 2.5% is in the top ten. Sequenced: PBMCs. The receptors here all came from a woman in her twenties or thirties in good health and CMV-seropositive.

The chain carries TRBV11-3 and TRBJ2-5, with 7 bases fitting TRBD1. This CDR3 comprises 17 residues. From germline, CDR1 is SGHNT and CDR2 YENEEA. The V segment lost 0 bases and the J segment 0 bases; nucleotides outside the gene matches: 7. The DNA for the CDR3 is TGTGCCAGCAGCTTAGATTCGGACAGGAGGTACCAAGAGACCCAGTACTTC. Its protein product is CASSLDSDRRYQETQYF.

The rearrangement links TRBV13 to TRBJ2-7; 7 bases fit TRBD1. In germline, CDR1 is PRHDT, CDR2 FYEKMQ (reference sequence). The V segment lost 3 bases and the J segment 1 base; nucleotides outside the gene matches: 12. This CDR3 has 17 amino acids. The CDR3 DNA sequence: TGTGCCAGCAGCTTCAAACAGGGGCTTGGCGAGTCCTACGAGCAGTACTTC. Protein: CASSFKQGLGESYEQYF.

The chain couples TRBV6-5 to TRBJ2-7; TRBD1 matches 7 bases. The CDR3 runs 14 residues. The junction had 7 bases not matched to a gene; V was cut back by 6 bases and J by 2 bases. From germline, CDR1 is MNHEY and CDR2 SVGAGI. The CDR3: CASSPGRGTYEQYF. The CDR3 coding sequence is TGTGCCAGCAGCCCAGGCAGGGGGACCTACGAGCAGTACTTC.

The J gene is TRBJ1-5, the V gene TRBV27, with D unclear. The length of the CDR3 is 12 residues. The V gene lost 3 bases and the J gene lost 2 bases, with 2 bases spanning the gap. CDR1 is MNHEY and CDR2 is SMNVEV in the germline V gene (reference sequence). The DNA of the CDR3 is TGTGCCAGCAGTTTCGGCAATCAGCCCCAGCATTTT. Its protein is CASSFGNQPQHF.

V is TRBV9 and J is TRBJ2-3; possible D gene TRBD2, 6 bases. The CDR3 has 15 amino acids. Trimming stripped 4 bases from V and 2 bases from J, with 14 bases between. Per germline, CDR1 SGDLS and CDR2 YYNGEE. CDR3 in DNA: TGTGCCAGCAGCCTTGCGGGGTCATCCACAGATACGCAGTATTTT. Translating gives CASSLAGSSTDTQYF.

This clone was counted between two and nine times. The V call is TRBV14, the J call TRBJ2-7; 12 bases fit TRBD1. The ends lost 3 bases at V and 3 bases at J; junction bases unmatched: 6. The germline CDR1 and CDR2 sequences are SGHDN and FVKESK. The CDR3 consists of 16 residues. CDR3 region: CASSHPGQGAVYEQYF. The CDR3 DNA reads TGTGCCAGCAGCCACCCGGGACAGGGGGCAGTCTACGAGCAGTACTTC.

About this clone: Its ends do not fully match the called genes, so a read error is possible. This rearrangement joins TRBV7-9 to TRBJ1-4; D might be TRBD1 (6 bases). CDR1 is SEHNR, CDR2 FQNEAQ, per germline (reference sequence). CDR3 length: 16 amino acids. CDR3 nucleotides: TGTTCCAGCAGACCCTCCAGGGGATGGGTCAGTGAAAAACTGTTTTTT. Protein: CSSRPSRGWVSEKLFF.

The chain joins TRBV5-1 to TRBJ1-6, with D perhaps TRBD1 (6 bases). The germline CDR1 and CDR2 sequences are SGHRS and YFSETQ. V lost 0 bases, J lost 7 bases, and 11 bases lay in between. This CDR3 is 15 amino acids long. This CDR3 is CASSLDAGANSPLHF. The CDR3, as DNA: TGCGCCAGCAGCTTGGATGCAGGGGCCAATTCACCCCTCCACTTT.

The V and J genes are TRBV10-1 and TRBJ2-5, with D perhaps TRBD1 (5 bases). Trimming cost V 6 bases and J 4 bases, with 15 bases left between them. Per germline, CDR1 WNHNN and CDR2 SYGVQD (reference sequence). There are 14 residues in the CDR3. The chain's CDR3 is CASSSSGSGETQYF. In nucleotides, the CDR3 is TGCGCCAGCAGCTCATCAGGGTCGGGAGAGACCCAGTACTTC.

This rearrangement joins TRBV4-1 to TRBJ1-1; tentatively, D is TRBD1 (5 bases). Germline CDR1 and CDR2: MGHRA and YSYEKL. V was shortened by 1 base and J by 7 bases, with 22 bases between the two germline ends. The CDR3 runs 17 residues. The CDR3 protein is CASSQASLESGGSEAFF. Written as DNA, the CDR3 is TGCGCCAGCAGCCAAGCTAGCCTCGAATCCGGGGGAAGTGAAGCTTTCTTT.

This clone is a singleton in its sample. The chain recombines TRBV9 with TRBJ2-1, with a tentative D call TRBD1 (6 bases). V dropped 4 bases and J dropped 5 bases, with 19 bases sitting between them. CDR1 and CDR2 (germline): SGDLS, YYNGEE. The CDR3 runs to 16 residues. The CDR3 DNA reads as TGTGCCAGCAGCCCCGAACAGGGAAAATGGAACAATGAGCAGTTCTTC. Translated: CASSPEQGKWNNEQFF.

The CDR3 spells CASNPDGSGTEAFF. CDR3 coding DNA: TGTGCCAGCAACCCGGACGGGTCAGGGACTGAAGCTTTCTTT. The rearrangement uses TRBV9 and TRBJ1-1; possibly TRBD1 for D (5 bases). Germline CDR1 SGDLS, CDR2 YYNGEE. The CDR3 length is 14 residues. Trimming left V 6 bases short and J 5 bases short, with 17 bases between. Looking up the rest from reference TRBV9 and TRBJ1-1 gives the full variable domain: DSGVTQTPKHLITATGQRVTLRCSPRSGDLSVYWYQQSLDQGLQFLIQYYNGEERAKGNILERFSAQQFPDLHSELNLSSLELGDSALYFCASNPDGSGTEAFFGQGTRLTVV.

The chain joins TRBV2 to TRBJ2-7; 8 bases are shared with TRBD1. V shed 7 bases, J shed 0 bases, and the junction held 11 bases outside the gene matches. CDR3 length equals 16 residues. CDR1 is SNHLY and CDR2 is FYNNEI in the germline V gene. CDR3 in DNA: TGTGCCAGCACCGACCCTAGGACAGGGCTCTCCTACGAGCAGTACTTC. Translation: CASTDPRTGLSYEQYF.

The chain has TRBV5-1 and TRBJ1-2; 7 bases match TRBD1. J was trimmed by 2 bases and V by 4 bases; bases with no gene match: 2. This CDR3 spans 13 amino acids. CDR1 SGHRS and CDR2 YFSETQ come from the germline V gene. The CDR3 nucleotides read TGCGCCAGCAGCCCGGGACAGAACTATGGCTACACCTTC. The encoded protein is CASSPGQNYGYTF.

The V gene is TRBV9, the J gene TRBJ1-1; TRBD1 agrees at 8 bases. Unmatched junction bases numbered 4, after V lost 4 bases and J lost 2 bases. CDR3 size: 14 residues. Germline V CDR1 and CDR2: SGDLS, YYNGEE. The CDR3: CASSIQGANTEAFF. CDR3 nucleotides: TGTGCCAGCAGCATTCAGGGGGCTAACACTGAAGCTTTCTTT.

The chain combines TRBV28 with TRBJ2-1, with 12 bases identical to TRBD1. V was pared by 7 bases and J by 3 bases, with 4 bases of the junction left unmatched. Germline V lookup: CDR1 MDHEN, CDR2 SYDVKM. This CDR3 contains 15 residues. CDR3 protein: CASTGTGGFYNEQFF. For the CDR3, the DNA is TGTGCCAGCACCGGGACAGGGGGCTTCTACAATGAGCAGTTCTTC.

The rearrangement uses TRBV5-1 and TRBJ2-3, with 10 bases matching TRBD1. CDR3 length: 14 residues. V was pared by 7 bases and J by 2 bases, with 4 bases of the junction left unmatched. Germline V gene sequence: CDR1 SGHRS, CDR2 YFSETQ. CDR3 nucleotides: TGCGCCAGCCTGGGACAGGGGAACACAGATACGCAGTATTTT. Translation gives CASLGQGNTDTQYF.

This clone was recorded once. CDR3 nucleotide sequence: TGTGCCAGCAGCTTGGGTGGGTACGGGGTTAGGGCGAATGAGCAGTTCTTC. This gives the protein CASSLGGYGVRANEQFF. The chain has TRBV7-2 and TRBJ2-1, with D maybe TRBD2 (5 bases). Germline values: CDR1 SGHTA, CDR2 FQGNSA. This CDR3 is built from 17 residues. The V end was cut by 3 bases, the J end by 7 bases, with 22 bases between.

This clone was seen just once. The V and J genes are TRBV19 and TRBJ2-3; 10 bases line up with TRBD2. After removal of 7 bases from V and 2 bases from J, the junction contained 6 bases not matched to a gene. Germline V gene sequence: CDR1 LNHDA, CDR2 SQIVND (reference sequence). The CDR3 has 15 residues. Written as DNA, the CDR3 is TGTGCCAGTACACAGCGGGGGGGCTTCACAGATACGCAGTATTTT. Translating it yields CASTQRGGFTDTQYF.

This clone is judged medium-sized (0.01 to 0.1%). The chain has TRBV27 and TRBJ2-7; perhaps TRBD1 as D (5 bases). V lost 5 bases and J 5 bases, leaving 13 bases between the germline ends. CDR3 length: 13 amino acids. Germline V gene data show CDR1 as MNHEY and CDR2 as SMNVEV (reference sequence). The DNA of the CDR3 is TGTGCCAGCAGTCCGTGGGCCAGGGACGAGCAGTACTTC. Amino acid sequence: CASSPWARDEQYF.

This clone was seen a handful of times. The V call is TRBV9, the J call TRBJ1-2; no firm D call. This CDR3 has 19 amino acids. V lost 1 base to trimming and J lost 6 bases, with 28 bases between them. Germline-derived CDR1 and CDR2 are SGDLS and YYNGEE. The CDR3 DNA is TGTGCCAGCAGCGTACATACCCCCGTCCCCGTTCTCTTCAGTGATGGCTACACCTTC. Its protein is CASSVHTPVPVLFSDGYTF.